The next 15 T cell receptor beta chains were all read from a single sample in a study of T cell responses to AZD1222 COVID-19 vaccine. Only in-frame clones appear in the TCRdb table, and some are missing; sequencing was by immunoSEQ multiplex PCR. This sample has some 150,000 clones, with about nine tenths found just once. The input for sequencing was peripheral blood, taken on day 0 of AZD1222 vaccination. These receptors were collected from an adult in good health.

The J gene is TRBJ2-4, the V gene TRBV7-6; 10 bases line up with TRBD2. Per germline, CDR1 SGHVS and CDR2 FNYEAQ. The J segment lost 6 bases and the V segment lost 0 bases, leaving 8 bases of the junction unmatched. The CDR3 runs 17 residues. CDR3 in DNA: TGTGCCAGCAGCTTAGCGGAGACTAGCGGGTACGGAAACATTCAGTACTTC. Its translation: CASSLAETSGYGNIQYF.

This clone was seen only once. The V gene is TRBV3-1 (or the pseudogene TRBV3-2), the J gene TRBJ1-1; tentatively, D is TRBD1 (6 bases). Germline V lookup: CDR1 LGHDT, CDR2 YNNKEL (reference sequence). The V end lost 4 bases, the J end lost 11 bases, and 23 bases lay between the germline ends. The CDR3 contains 15 residues. The CDR3 sequence: CASSPGGAGGASAFF. The CDR3 bases are TGTGCCAGCAGCCCCGGAGGTGCGGGGGGCGCTTCCGCTTTCTTT.

V is TRBV5-1 and J is TRBJ1-3; weak D call: TRBD1 (6 bases). V was trimmed by 3 bases and J by 8 bases, leaving 12 bases between them. CDR3 length: 13 residues. Germline V CDR1 and CDR2: SGHRS, YFSETQ. CDR3 nucleotide sequence: TGCGCCAGCAGCTCGGACAGTTGGCACACCATATATTTT. Protein: CASSSDSWHTIYF.

The V and J genes are TRBV5-6 and TRBJ1-2; 8 bases are shared with TRBD1. V lost 0 bases to trimming and J lost 4 bases; unmatched junction nucleotides: 8. Germline V gene data show CDR1 as SGHDT and CDR2 as YYEEEE. The CDR3 is 16 amino acids. CDR3 DNA: TGTGCCAGCAGCTTGGGTCTCCGACAGGGGATCTATGGCTACACCTTC. Protein: CASSLGLRQGIYGYTF.

The gene calls are TRBV7-2 and TRBJ1-5, with TRBD1 matching 9 bases. The V gene end was trimmed by 3 bases and the J gene end by 1 base; junction bases not matched to a gene: 7. The CDR3 contains 17 residues. Germline values: CDR1 SGHTA, CDR2 FQGNSA. Here the CDR3 reads CASSLGQGIWSNQPQHF. For the CDR3, the DNA is TGTGCCAGCAGCTTGGGACAGGGTATTTGGAGCAATCAGCCCCAGCATTTT.

This clone was seen once. The DNA for the CDR3 is TGTGCCAGCAGCCAGGGATGGGGCGGGGGTGGAGAGACCCAGTACTTC. Translation: CASSQGWGGGGETQYF. This sequence joins TRBV4-2 and TRBJ2-5; 7 bases are shared with TRBD2. The CDR3 sequence is 16 residues long. Germline values: CDR1 LGHNA, CDR2 YNFKEQ. J gave up 4 bases and V 3 bases, and 11 bases lay outside the gene matches.

J is TRBJ1-1 and V is TRBV9; possibly TRBD1 for D (6 bases). Germline V gene sequence: CDR1 SGDLS, CDR2 YYNGEE. V was shortened by 3 bases and J by 6 bases, with 12 bases between the two germline ends. This CDR3 contains 13 residues. This CDR3 is CASSGAGVAEAFF. In nucleotides, the CDR3 is TGTGCCAGCAGCGGGGCAGGGGTGGCTGAAGCTTTCTTT.

The chain carries TRBV27 and TRBJ1-1; tentative D call: TRBD1 (6 bases). Germline CDR1 and CDR2: MNHEY and SMNVEV (reference sequence). CDR3 length equals 14 residues. The V end lost 3 bases, the J end lost 1 base, and 9 bases lay between the germline ends. CDR3 DNA sequence: TGTGCCAGCAGTTTTGCACAGGGGAACACTGAAGCTTTCTTT. It specifies CASSFAQGNTEAFF.

This clone was seen only once. V usage is TRBV9 and J usage is TRBJ1-2; tentatively, D is TRBD1 (5 bases). This CDR3 region has 13 residues. The V and J ends lost 2 bases and 8 bases respectively, with 13 bases between them. Germline V gives CDR1 SGDLS, CDR2 YYNGEE. The CDR3 here is CASSVPGRGGYTF. The CDR3 coding sequence is TGTGCCAGCAGCGTCCCAGGGAGGGGAGGCTACACCTTC.

V and J are TRBV10-3 and TRBJ2-5, with 7 positions matching TRBD2. This CDR3 region has 14 residues. V was clipped by 4 bases and J by 3 bases; unmatched bases: 5. Germline CDR1 ENHRY, CDR2 SYGVKD. The CDR3 region has the DNA TGTGCCATCAGTGGAAGCGGGGCGGAAGAGACCCAGTACTTC. It codes for CAISGSGAEETQYF.

The chain is built from TRBV19 and TRBJ2-3, with 8 positions matching TRBD2. CDR1 and CDR2 from the germline V gene are LNHDA and SQIVND (reference sequence). V was clipped by 4 bases and J by 6 bases; unmatched bases: 9. CDR3 length equals 15 residues. In DNA form, the CDR3 reads TGTGCCAGTAGTACTCGGACTAGCTCCGGGGATACGCAGTATTTT. As protein: CASSTRTSSGDTQYF.

Only one count was recorded for this clone. In DNA form, the CDR3 reads TGTGCCAGTAGTTGGCGGGGGCCCAGCTCCTACAATGAGCAGTTCTTC. Its translation: CASSWRGPSSYNEQFF. The V and J genes are TRBV19 and TRBJ2-1; possible D gene TRBD2, 7 bases. The CDR3 is made up of 16 amino acids. Germline V lookup: CDR1 LNHDA, CDR2 SQIVND (reference sequence). The ends were cut back, 5 bases at V and 0 bases at J, with 14 bases in the middle.

This CDR3 is CASSLGGAGTVHLLYGYTF. The CDR3 bases are TGTGCCAGCAGTTTGGGCGGCGCCGGGACAGTACATCTTCTCTATGGCTACACCTTC. The chain joins TRBV28 to TRBJ1-2; TRBD1 aligns across 7 bases. From germline, CDR1 is MDHEN and CDR2 SYDVKM. The V and J ends lost 3 bases and 4 bases, in that order; junction bases with no gene match: 20. This CDR3 has 19 residues.

This chain uses TRBV28 with TRBJ1-2, with D possibly TRBD1 on 6 matching bases. This CDR3 spans 14 amino acids. Trimming stripped 5 bases from V and 4 bases from J, with 14 bases between. Germline assignment: CDR1 MDHEN and CDR2 SYDVKM. CDR3 protein: CASSAWGQGYGYTF. The CDR3 nucleotides read TGTGCCAGCAGTGCCTGGGGGCAGGGCTATGGCTACACCTTC.

This clone was picked up one time. This chain connects TRBV10-3 to TRBJ1-3; D gene ambiguous. Trimming took 10 bases from V and 0 from J, leaving 10 bases between them. The CDR3 contains 13 residues. Germline V gene sequence: CDR1 ENHRY, CDR2 SYGVKD. The CDR3 protein is CATEATSGNTIYF. As DNA, the CDR3 is TGTGCCACAGAGGCTACCTCTGGAAACACCATATATTTT.